A selection of T cell receptor beta chains follows, all from one sample in a study of T cell repertoires in cytomegalovirus infection. Each CDR3 protein gets one entry after TCRdb re-called the reads with MiXCR. The sample records about 740,000 distinct CDR3 sequences, less than 40% being singletons. Sequencing used PBMCs. Receptor source: a human donor in good health (CMV status not recorded). Some clones in this sample may be carry-over from other donors' samples. The CDR3 runs from the conserved cysteine through the conserved F or W. A D gene is named only where the DNA matches it firmly.

d_gene,v_gene,j_gene,len,CDR3aa
TRBD1,TRBV28,TRBJ1-1,14,CASSAQGAPREAFF
TRBD1,TRBV19,TRBJ1-5,16,CASSPQTGTGNQPQHF
TRBD2,TRBV7-2,TRBJ2-1,13,CASSGTKAGAWFF
.,TRBV10-3,TRBJ1-2,16,CASSTLDLQVRYGYTF
.,TRBV20-1,TRBJ1-2,12,CSARSQVSGYTF
TRBD1,TRBV4-1,TRBJ1-5,15,CASSHDRGPDQPQHF
TRBD2,TRBV19,TRBJ2-1,16,CASSIDGGLAGNEQFF
.,TRBV28,TRBJ1-1,14,CASISRMGNTEAFF
.,TRBV19,TRBJ1-5,13,CASSGGIAQPQHF
TRBD1,TRBV7-8,TRBJ1-1,13,CASSLDRGPEAFF
TRBD2,TRBV5-4,TRBJ2-4,18,CASSLGTSGTIAKNIQYF
TRBD2,TRBV6-5,TRBJ2-4,17,CASSLYGLAVSENIQYF
TRBD1,TRBV6-6,TRBJ1-1,12,CASSYATGYAFF
TRBD1,TRBV29-1,TRBJ2-7,12,CSAWTGGGEQYF
TRBD1,TRBV28,TRBJ2-7,14,CASSRRGRSYEQYF
TRBD1,TRBV5-1,TRBJ2-1,16,CASSLGQGRARNEQFF
TRBD1,TRBV5-4,TRBJ1-3,17,CASSSGQGYKTGNTIYF
TRBD2,TRBV20-1,TRBJ2-1,15,CSARDRGGAGDEQFF
.,TRBV28,TRBJ2-7,13,CASSLTETYEQYF
TRBD2,TRBV6-8,TRBJ2-7,14,CASRVLAGTYEQYF
TRBD1,TRBV28,TRBJ1-5,13,CASLGQGGQPQHF
.,TRBV12-5,TRBJ1-5,18,CASGLATQGSAGNQPQHF